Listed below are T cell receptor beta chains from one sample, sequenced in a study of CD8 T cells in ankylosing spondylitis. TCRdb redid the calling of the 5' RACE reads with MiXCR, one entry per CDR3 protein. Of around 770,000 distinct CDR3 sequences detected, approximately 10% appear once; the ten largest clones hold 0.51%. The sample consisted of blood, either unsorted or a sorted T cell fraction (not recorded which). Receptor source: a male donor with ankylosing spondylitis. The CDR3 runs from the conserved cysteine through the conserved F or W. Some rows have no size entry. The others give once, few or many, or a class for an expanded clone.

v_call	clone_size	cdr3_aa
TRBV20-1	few	CSASPLGFTDTQYF
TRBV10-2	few	CASKLGQGYTEAFF
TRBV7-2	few	CASSLEQGHEQYF
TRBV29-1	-	CSVDPGTNYGYTF
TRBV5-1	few	CASSFGTDLYGYTF
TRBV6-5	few	CASSYSPWNTEAFF
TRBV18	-	CASSPGRTDEQYF
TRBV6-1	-	CASSPNLASYEQYF
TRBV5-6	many	CASSLKGRVETQYF
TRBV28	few	CASSAGEEGKAFF
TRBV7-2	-	CASSFLSASGANVLTF
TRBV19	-	CASSQGHHAGTLRDEQFF
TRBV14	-	CASSQEPWRGLREQYF
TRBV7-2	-	CASSLSHNYEQYF
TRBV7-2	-	CASSLGTGGLFADTQYF
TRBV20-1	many	CTILQGLGYEQYF
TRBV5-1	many	CASSSTGMTAYEQYF
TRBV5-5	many	CASKIRAALGEQYF
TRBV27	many	CASSLWGPQETQYF
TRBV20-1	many	CSGGQGVGDTQYF
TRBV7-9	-	CASKTSISYNEQFF
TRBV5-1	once	CASSVNPSPAGFQETQYF
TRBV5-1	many	CASSLVTSMSPLWREQFF
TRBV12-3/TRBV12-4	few	CASNQGYNEQFF
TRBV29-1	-	CSAREGLTRNTEAFF
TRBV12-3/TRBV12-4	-	CASSLLAGNREQYF
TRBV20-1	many	CSARGSRVANEQFF
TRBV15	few	CATSPRQMNTEAFF
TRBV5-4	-	CASSTKWRVYGYTF
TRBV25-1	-	CATSKGTANTGELFF
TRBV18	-	CASSPRGGIATQYF
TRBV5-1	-	CASSPVVGREAFF
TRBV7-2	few	CASSLGLRQGVSNEQFF
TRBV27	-	CASSLLSGIGLYNEQFF
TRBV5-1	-	CASRLVGRAHNEQLF
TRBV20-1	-	CSASVGSSYEQYF
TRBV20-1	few	CSASQSSYNEQFF
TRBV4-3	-	CASSLTIGGQPQHF
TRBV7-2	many	CASSSEVTAFF
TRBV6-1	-	CASRVRQGTYNSPLHF